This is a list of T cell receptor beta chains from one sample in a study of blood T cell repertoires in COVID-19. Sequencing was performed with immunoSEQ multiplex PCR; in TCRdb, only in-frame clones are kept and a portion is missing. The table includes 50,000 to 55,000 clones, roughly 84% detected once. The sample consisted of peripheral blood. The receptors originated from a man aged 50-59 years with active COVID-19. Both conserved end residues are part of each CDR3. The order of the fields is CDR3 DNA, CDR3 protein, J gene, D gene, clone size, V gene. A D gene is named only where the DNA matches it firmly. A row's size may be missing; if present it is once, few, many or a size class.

CDR3nt: TGTGCCAGTTCCCCCGCAGGGGCTAATGAAAAACTGTTTTTT; CDR3aa: CASSPAGANEKLFF; j_gene: TRBJ1-4; d_gene: NA; abundance: NA; v_gene: TRBV19
CDR3nt: TGTGCCAGCAGCCAATCGGACAGGGGGGTCGCAGATACGCAGTATTTT; CDR3aa: CASSQSDRGVADTQYF; j_gene: TRBJ2-3; d_gene: TRBD1; abundance: NA; v_gene: TRBV3-1/TRBV3-2
CDR3nt: TGTGCCTGGAGAGGGGGCGGGGGGCTCCAAGAGACCCAGTACTTC; CDR3aa: CAWRGGGGLQETQYF; j_gene: TRBJ2-5; d_gene: NA; abundance: NA; v_gene: TRBV30
CDR3nt: TGTGCCAGCAGCTGGCGGGGGGCTGGAGAGACCCAGTACTTC; CDR3aa: CASSWRGAGETQYF; j_gene: TRBJ2-5; d_gene: TRBD2; abundance: NA; v_gene: TRBV7-9
CDR3nt: TGTGCCAGCCAGGATGGACAGGGGTTTCCTGGGGCCAACGTCCTGACTTTC; CDR3aa: CASQDGQGFPGANVLTF; j_gene: TRBJ2-6; d_gene: TRBD1; abundance: NA; v_gene: TRBV10-3
CDR3nt: TGTGCCAGCACGGTTGCAACTAATGAAAAACTGTTTTTT; CDR3aa: CASTVATNEKLFF; j_gene: TRBJ1-4; d_gene: NA; abundance: NA; v_gene: TRBV12-3/TRBV12-4
CDR3nt: TGCGCCAGCAGCGCGGACAGTAACACTGAAGCTTTCTTT; CDR3aa: CASSADSNTEAFF; j_gene: TRBJ1-1; d_gene: NA; abundance: NA; v_gene: TRBV5-1
CDR3nt: TGTGCCAGCAGCTTAGGGACAGTCCAACCTGGGGGCTACACCTTC; CDR3aa: CASSLGTVQPGGYTF; j_gene: TRBJ1-2; d_gene: NA; abundance: NA; v_gene: TRBV7-8
CDR3nt: TGTGCCAGCAGCCATTTATCGGATCGGACAGAAGAGACCCAGTACTTC; CDR3aa: CASSHLSDRTEETQYF; j_gene: TRBJ2-5; d_gene: NA; abundance: NA; v_gene: TRBV16
CDR3nt: TGTGCCAGTAGTATAGATCTCCGAACAGCCCCCCGCTCTGGGGCCAACGTCCTGACTTTC; CDR3aa: CASSIDLRTAPRSGANVLTF; j_gene: TRBJ2-6; d_gene: NA; abundance: NA; v_gene: TRBV19
CDR3nt: TGTGCCAGTAGTATGAGTGGGGCGGGGGATACGCAGTATTTT; CDR3aa: CASSMSGAGDTQYF; j_gene: TRBJ2-3; d_gene: NA; abundance: NA; v_gene: TRBV19
CDR3nt: TGTGCCAGCAGCCCCTACCACGCGGGGGATGAGCAGTTCTTC; CDR3aa: CASSPYHAGDEQFF; j_gene: TRBJ2-1; d_gene: TRBD2; abundance: once; v_gene: TRBV7-2
CDR3nt: TGTGCCAGTAGTATTGAGGTAACTAGGTACGAGCAGTACTTC; CDR3aa: CASSIEVTRYEQYF; j_gene: TRBJ2-7; d_gene: NA; abundance: NA; v_gene: TRBV19
CDR3nt: TGTGCCAGCAGCCATGGGGCGGGAGGGCTAAATGAGCAGTTCTTC; CDR3aa: CASSHGAGGLNEQFF; j_gene: TRBJ2-1; d_gene: TRBD2; abundance: NA; v_gene: TRBV3-1/TRBV3-2
CDR3nt: TGTGCCAGCAGGCTATTGGATGGGCAGGGCTCTGGAAACACCATATATTTT; CDR3aa: CASRLLDGQGSGNTIYF; j_gene: TRBJ1-3; d_gene: NA; abundance: NA; v_gene: TRBV28
CDR3nt: TGTGCCAGCAGCGTCGCGGGACAGGTCAGGGATACGCAGTATTTT; CDR3aa: CASSVAGQVRDTQYF; j_gene: TRBJ2-3; d_gene: TRBD1; abundance: NA; v_gene: TRBV7-2
CDR3nt: TGTGCCAGCAGCCAATCGGCAGGCGAGATCTACGAGCAGTACTTC; CDR3aa: CASSQSAGEIYEQYF; j_gene: TRBJ2-7; d_gene: NA; abundance: NA; v_gene: TRBV4-2
CDR3nt: TGTGCCACCAGCGGGGGAGGGGCTCTCACCGGGGAGCTGTTTTTT; CDR3aa: CATSGGGALTGELFF; j_gene: TRBJ2-2; d_gene: TRBD2; abundance: NA; v_gene: TRBV15
CDR3nt: TGTGCCAGCAGTTACAGGTGGGGGGATGAAAAACTGTTTTTT; CDR3aa: CASSYRWGDEKLFF; j_gene: TRBJ1-4; d_gene: NA; abundance: NA; v_gene: TRBV6-2/TRBV6-3
CDR3nt: TGCAGCGGTGCGGGACCTCTTGGGTTCTTC; CDR3aa: CSGAGPLGFF; j_gene: TRBJ2-1; d_gene: NA; abundance: once; v_gene: TRBV29-1